The 29 T cell receptor beta chains reported below all come from one sample, sequenced in a study of blood T cell repertoires in COVID-19. The table came from immunoSEQ multiplex PCR; TCRdb's copy has only in-frame clones and leaves some out. The table includes a few hundred thousand clones, more than 65% detected once. Material for sequencing was peripheral blood. The receptors here all came from a woman in her 40s who had recovered from COVID-19.

The chain carries TRBV30 and TRBJ2-1, with D possibly matching TRBD2 (7 bases). The CDR3 spans 12 residues. In germline, CDR1 is GTSNPN, CDR2 SVGIG (reference sequence). Deletions cut 8 bases from V and 6 bases from J, with 14 bases between. The CDR3 DNA reads TGTGCCGGGACTGGGGGGGCCAATGAGCAGTTCTTC. Protein product: CAGTGGANEQFF.

This chain joins TRBV5-1 and TRBJ2-3; the D gene is possibly TRBD2 (6 bases). Trimming took off 4 bases at V and 2 bases at J, with 11 bases between the two ends. This CDR3 spans 14 amino acids. CDR1 and CDR2 (germline): SGHRS, YFSETQ. The CDR3 spells CASSPGTFTDTQYF. CDR3 nucleotide sequence: TGCGCCAGCAGCCCCGGGACTTTCACAGATACGCAGTATTTT.

In its sample, this clone was seen once. The chain links TRBV2 to TRBJ2-1; D gene uncertain. The CDR3 runs to 14 residues. CDR1 and CDR2 from the germline V gene are SNHLY and FYNNEI. V lost 6 bases and J lost 12, with 21 bases in between. Here the CDR3 DNA reads TGTGCCAGCAGAGGCGCAGTCCTCTCAGGTGCGCAGTTCTTC. As protein: CASRGAVLSGAQFF.

J is TRBJ1-2 and V is TRBV2; D perhaps matches TRBD1 (5 bases). Trimming shortened V by 5 bases and J by 1 base, and 14 bases separated the two germline ends. The CDR3 is 15 amino acids. Germline V gene lookup returns CDR1 SNHLY and CDR2 FYNNEI. CDR3 sequence (DNA): TGTGCCAGCAGTAGACCGGTGGGGCTTAACTATGGCTACACCTTC. Protein product: CASSRPVGLNYGYTF. The full variable domain, rest sourced from reference TRBV2 and TRBJ1-2, is EPEVTQTPSHQVTQMGQEVILRCVPISNHLYFYWYRQILGQKVEFLVSFYNNEISEKSEIFDDQFSVERPDGSNFTLKIRSTKLEDSAMYFCASSRPVGLNYGYTFGSGTRLTVV.

CDR3 in DNA: TGTGCCACCAGTGACCTTGGACAGGGCGAAGCTTTCTTT. This translates into CATSDLGQGEAFF. The chain carries TRBV24-1 and TRBJ1-1; 8 nucleotides line up with TRBD1. V shed 4 bases and J 8 bases; nucleotides not matched to a gene: 5. CDR3 length: 13 amino acids. CDR1 and CDR2 (germline): KGHDR, SFDVKD.

The V call is TRBV6-5, the J call TRBJ2-3; a weak D match, TRBD2 (6 bases). This CDR3 is built from 15 residues. Germline CDR1 MNHEY, CDR2 SVGAGI. Trimming removed 6 bases at V and 0 bases at J, with 13 bases between. CDR3 loop: CASRVGGTSTDTQYF. The CDR3 DNA is TGTGCCAGCAGAGTGGGGGGTACTAGCACAGATACGCAGTATTTT.

The chain has TRBV2 and TRBJ1-3; no clear D. This CDR3 region has 15 residues. Trimming took off 2 bases at V and 9 bases at J, with 17 bases between the two ends. Germline V CDR1 and CDR2: SNHLY, FYNNEI. This chain's CDR3 is CASSEFRPGEGTIYF. The CDR3 nucleotides read TGTGCCAGCAGTGAATTTCGGCCCGGCGAGGGCACCATATATTTT.

This clone was observed a few times. As DNA, the CDR3 is TGTGCCAGCAGCCAAGTAGCAGGGGGCCATAACACTGAAGCTTTCTTT. Protein sequence: CASSQVAGGHNTEAFF. The rearrangement links TRBV3-1 (or the pseudogene TRBV3-2) to TRBJ1-1, with TRBD1 matching over 8 bases. V gave up 1 base and J gave up 2 bases; unmatched junction bases: 6. Germline V gene sequence: CDR1 LGHDT, CDR2 YNNKEL (reference sequence). CDR3 length: 16 amino acids.

The V and J genes are TRBV28 and TRBJ2-7, with TRBD1 identical over 9 bases. Germline V lookup: CDR1 MDHEN, CDR2 SYDVKM. CDR3 size: 15 residues. V shed 6 bases, J shed 5 bases, and the junction held 11 bases outside the gene matches. CDR3 sequence reads: CASSNLGQGGNEQYF. CDR3 DNA sequence: TGTGCCAGCAGCAACCTGGGACAGGGTGGGAACGAGCAGTACTTC.

This clone was found once. The chain has TRBV7-9 and TRBJ2-6; D remains unclear. This CDR3 region has 15 residues. Germline V CDR1 and CDR2: SEHNR, FQNEAQ (reference sequence). V was clipped by 1 base and J by 4 bases, with 8 bases between them. For the CDR3, the DNA is TGTGCCAGCAGCTTAGTCGTGAGCGGGGCCAACGTCCTGACTTTC. Its protein is CASSLVVSGANVLTF.

This rearrangement joins TRBV7-2 to TRBJ2-6; D remains unclear. Germline loops: CDR1 SGHTA, CDR2 FQGNSA. The CDR3 has 15 amino acids. V lost 5 bases and J 0 bases, leaving 8 bases between the germline ends. The chain's CDR3 is CASSLLYSGANVLTF. The CDR3 coding sequence is TGTGCCAGCAGCCTCCTATACTCTGGGGCCAACGTCCTGACTTTC.

The gene calls are TRBV6-6 and TRBJ1-2; 10 nucleotides match TRBD1. Germline CDR1 and CDR2: MNHNY and SVGAGI (reference sequence). J was trimmed by 2 bases and V by 8 bases; bases with no gene match: 5. The CDR3 has 14 amino acids. CDR3 loop: CASERDRGNYGYTF. CDR3 bases: TGTGCCAGCGAAAGGGACAGGGGAAACTATGGCTACACCTTC.

CDR3 nucleotides: TGTGCCAGCAGCCAAATTCTTGGGGAGACCGGGGAGCTGTTTTTT. Translation gives CASSQILGETGELFF. This rearrangement joins TRBV3-1 (or the pseudogene TRBV3-2) to TRBJ2-2; possible D gene TRBD2, 5 bases. Per germline, CDR1 LGHDT and CDR2 YNNKEL (reference sequence). The CDR3 covers 15 residues. Trimming stripped 2 bases from V and 5 bases from J, with 12 bases between.

The rearrangement joins TRBV7-2 to TRBJ1-2; a possible D gene is TRBD1 (5 bases). Trimming stripped 6 bases from V and 4 bases from J, with 12 bases between. Per germline, CDR1 SGHTA and CDR2 FQGNSA. The CDR3 loop spans 13 amino acids. The CDR3 bases are TGTGCCAGCAGGACCCGGGACTTCTATGGCTACACCTTC. It codes for CASRTRDFYGYTF.

The chain employs TRBV4-1 and TRBJ2-3; 8 bases line up with TRBD2. This CDR3 is 16 amino acids long. V dropped 0 bases and J dropped 1; count of bases not matched to a gene: 3. Germline V gene lookup returns CDR1 MGHRA and CDR2 YSYEKL. The CDR3 sequence: CASSQDRGGGTDTQYF. The CDR3 nucleotides read TGCGCCAGCAGCCAAGACCGGGGGGGAGGCACAGATACGCAGTATTTT.

V usage is TRBV30 and J usage is TRBJ1-2; D remains unclear. V lost 3 bases to trimming and J lost 8 bases, with 16 bases between them. CDR1 is GTSNPN and CDR2 is SVGIG in the germline V gene (reference sequence). This CDR3 contains 13 residues. The CDR3 region has the DNA TGTGCCTGGAGCGTGACAACCGGTCGCGGCTACACCTTC. Its protein product is CAWSVTTGRGYTF.

The V call is TRBV7-2, the J call TRBJ2-7, with 10 bases identical to TRBD2. CDR3 length: 15 residues. The germline gives CDR1 SGHTA, CDR2 FQGNSA. With V trimmed by 5 bases and J by 2 bases, 6 bases remained unmatched. CDR3 loop: CASSPIAGGTYEQYF. CDR3 coding DNA: TGTGCCAGCAGCCCCATAGCGGGGGGCACCTACGAGCAGTACTTC. Based on the CDR3 plus reference TRBV7-2 and TRBJ2-7, the full variable domain is GAGVSQSPSNKVTEKGKDVELRCDPISGHTALYWYRQSLGQGLEFLIYFQGNSAPDKSGLPSDRFSAERTGGSVSTLTIQRTQQEDSAVYLCASSPIAGGTYEQYFGPGTRLTVT.

The V and J genes are TRBV5-1 and TRBJ1-1; 9 bases map to TRBD1. CDR3 size: 13 residues. Trimming took 4 bases from V and 4 from J; bases not matched to a gene: 2. The germline gives CDR1 SGHRS, CDR2 YFSETQ. The CDR3 loop is CASSQGQGTEAFF. CDR3 in DNA: TGCGCCAGCAGCCAGGGACAGGGCACTGAAGCTTTCTTT.

In regard to this clone: This sample also contains other DNA sequences that code for the same CDR3. The rearrangement links TRBV19 to TRBJ1-2; D is perhaps TRBD1 (6 bases). CDR1 and CDR2 (germline): LNHDA, SQIVND (reference sequence). Between the trimmed V and J ends, which lost 5 bases and 3 bases, there was a span of 10 bases. The CDR3 totals 13 residues. The CDR3 loop reads CASSPQGDYGYTF. CDR3 sequence (DNA): TGTGCCAGTAGTCCACAGGGAGACTATGGCTACACCTTC.

The chain uses TRBV12-3 or TRBV12-4 and TRBJ1-2; 7 bases are a match to TRBD1. Germline trimming cut 5 bases from V and 10 bases from J; bases unmatched to any gene: 10. The CDR3 loop spans 13 amino acids. CDR3: CASSPARDSHYTF. In DNA, the CDR3 is TGTGCCAGCAGTCCGGCCCGGGACAGTCACTACACCTTC.

This chain links TRBV29-1 with TRBJ2-5; TRBD2 matches at 8 bases. Germline V gene data show CDR1 as SQVTM and CDR2 as ANQGSEA. The CDR3 is made up of 13 amino acids. V gave up 5 bases and J gave up 6 bases; unmatched junction bases: 8. The CDR3 loop reads CSVHVAGSQTQYF. The DNA of the CDR3 is TGCAGCGTTCATGTAGCGGGGTCTCAGACCCAGTACTTC.

The chain recombines TRBV5-1 with TRBJ2-3, with TRBD2 identical over 7 bases. Germline V gene sequence: CDR1 SGHRS, CDR2 YFSETQ. Trimming removed 4 bases from V and 0 bases from J; junction bases left unmatched: 5. CDR3 length: 15 amino acids. CDR3 bases: TGCGCCAGCAGCGGCTCGGGGGGTAGCACAGATACGCAGTATTTT. Encoded protein: CASSGSGGSTDTQYF.

This clone has just one count. The rearrangement joins TRBV7-2 to TRBJ1-5, with 7 bases fitting TRBD1. The CDR3 runs 13 residues. Germline trimming cut 6 bases from V and 5 bases from J; bases unmatched to any gene: 4. The V gene's germline CDR1 is SGHTA and CDR2 FQGNSA. CDR3 nucleotides: TGTGCCAGCAGTCCCGGACAGGATCAGCCCCAGCATTTT. The encoded protein is CASSPGQDQPQHF.

The chain carries TRBV2 and TRBJ2-1; D is perhaps TRBD1 (5 bases). This CDR3 is built from 13 residues. Germline V gene lookup returns CDR1 SNHLY and CDR2 FYNNEI. Trimming cost V 4 bases and J 10 bases, with 14 bases left between them. The CDR3 DNA reads as TGTGCCAGCAGTGGTGTCAGGGCAACCGAGCAGTTCTTC. Translated: CASSGVRATEQFF.

The CDR3 DNA reads TGTGCCAGCAGCACCCAAGGACAGGGGTTCTCACCCCTCCACTTT. Translation gives CASSTQGQGFSPLHF. The chain couples TRBV9 to TRBJ1-6, with 9 bases fitting TRBD1. Germline trimming cut 4 bases from V and 10 bases from J; bases unmatched to any gene: 9. Germline loops: CDR1 SGDLS, CDR2 YYNGEE. The CDR3 is 15 amino acids.

The chain is built from TRBV6-5 and TRBJ1-6; D is unclear. CDR1 and CDR2 (germline): MNHEY, SVGAGI. Trimming left V 6 bases short and J 7 bases short, with 16 bases between. This CDR3 comprises 15 residues. The CDR3, as DNA: TGTGCCAGCAGCCAATTGGCAGGAATAAATTCACCCCTCCACTTT. This codes for CASSQLAGINSPLHF.

The count of this clone is one. The CDR3 DNA sequence: TGTGCCAGTAGCCCTCCAGGGGATAATTCACCCCTCCACTTT. It translates to CASSPPGDNSPLHF. The chain links TRBV19 to TRBJ1-6; possible D gene TRBD1, 6 bases. Germline V CDR1 and CDR2: LNHDA, SQIVND (reference sequence). The CDR3 contains 14 residues. The V end lost 6 bases, the J end lost 5 bases, and 11 bases lay between the germline ends.

This sequence joins TRBV7-2 and TRBJ1-3, with a tentative D call TRBD1 (6 bases). V was cut by 3 bases and J by 4 bases, with 13 bases left in between. The CDR3 has 15 amino acids. The germline V gene has CDR1 SGHTA and CDR2 FQGNSA. Here the CDR3 reads CASSFQGSAGNTIYF. DNA for the CDR3: TGTGCCAGCAGCTTCCAGGGGTCCGCGGGAAACACCATATATTTT.

The chain recombines TRBV28 with TRBJ1-2; the D is unclear. The V gene lost 5 bases and the J gene lost 7 bases, with 20 bases spanning the gap. The germline CDR1 and CDR2 sequences are MDHEN and SYDVKM. This CDR3 is built from 15 residues. CDR3 loop: CASSSGGVLQIGYTF. The CDR3 DNA sequence: TGTGCCAGCAGTAGCGGTGGCGTTCTTCAAATTGGCTACACCTTC.